The rows below give T cell receptor beta chains drawn from one sample of a study of glioma-infiltrating T cells after dendritic cell vaccination. Measured with immunoSEQ multiplex PCR; TCRdb has only the in-frame clones, and not every one. The sample gives just under 60,000 clones, about 80% of which show up once; 15% to 18% is in the top ten. The sample consisted of blood, taken after dendritic cell vaccination. All receptors come from a human donor with glioblastoma. Each CDR3 is given with its conserved first and last residue. The order of the fields is D gene, J gene, V gene, CDR3 protein, CDR3 DNA. The D gene is left open where the match is weak.

NA	TRBJ2-3	TRBV7-6	CASSFREDTQYF	TGTGCCAGCAGCTTTAGAGAAGATACGCAGTATTTT
TRBD1	TRBJ1-2	TRBV19	CASSKASDRDYGYTF	TGTGCCAGTAGTAAGGCTTCTGACAGGGATTATGGCTACACCTTC
NA	TRBJ2-3	TRBV15	CATSATGNKGDTQYF	TGTGCCACCAGCGCGACCGGGAACAAAGGAGATACGCAGTATTTT
TRBD2	TRBJ2-3	TRBV6-1	CASGGLAGDTQYF	TGTGCCAGCGGTGGACTAGCGGGAGATACGCAGTATTTT
TRBD1	TRBJ2-7	TRBV11-2	CASSFGQAYEQYF	TGTGCCAGCAGCTTCGGACAGGCCTACGAGCAGTACTTC
NA	TRBJ2-7	TRBV21-1	CASSKGLGGQGEQYF	TGTGCCAGCAGCAAAGGTTTAGGAGGACAGGGGGAGCAGTACTTC
TRBD1	TRBJ1-2	TRBV4-3	CASSQVRQGNYGYTF	TGCGCCAGCAGCCAGGTCCGACAGGGAAACTATGGCTACACCTTC
TRBD1	TRBJ2-2	TRBV19	CASRDRGSGELFF	TGTGCCAGTAGGGACAGGGGTTCCGGGGAGCTGTTTTTT
NA	TRBJ1-6	TRBV27	CASTAGLGNSPLHF	TGTGCCAGCACGGCGGGGTTGGGGAATTCACCCCTCCACTTT
TRBD1	TRBJ1-1	TRBV7-6	CASSNRGGAEAFF	TGTGCCAGCAGTAACAGGGGGGGGGCTGAAGCTTTCTTT
NA	TRBJ1-1	TRBV5-1	CASSSSTPRGANTEAFF	TGCGCCAGCAGCTCGTCAACCCCTCGGGGGGCGAACACTGAAGCTTTCTTT
NA	TRBJ1-1	TRBV5-1	CASSLSGIMGYTEAFF	TGCGCCAGCAGCTTGAGCGGGATTATGGGCTACACTGAAGCTTTCTTT
NA	TRBJ2-2	TRBV27	CASNPRTDMGELFF	TGTGCCAGCAACCCGCGGACGGACATGGGGGAGCTGTTTTTT
TRBD1	TRBJ1-2	TRBV29-1	CSVVQGDDYGYTF	TGCAGCGTTGTACAGGGGGATGACTATGGCTACACCTTC
TRBD1	TRBJ2-5	TRBV6-1	CASRGQGGETQYF	TGTGCCAGCAGGGGACAGGGGGGGGAGACCCAGTACTTC
NA	TRBJ2-7	TRBV5-5	CASSLGREPYIDEQYF	TGTGCCAGCAGCTTGGGTAGGGAGCCGTACATTGACGAGCAGTACTTC
TRBD1	TRBJ1-2	TRBV11-3	CASSLARDSGYTF	TGTGCCAGCAGCTTAGCCAGGGACAGTGGCTACACCTTC
TRBD2	TRBJ2-5	TRBV6-1	CASSSAGEETQYF	TGTGCCAGCAGTTCGGCGGGGGAAGAGACCCAGTACTTC
NA	TRBJ2-7	TRBV19	CASSMAGGYEQYF	TGTGCCAGTAGTATGGCAGGGGGGTACGAGCAGTACTTC
NA	TRBJ1-1	TRBV7-9	CASSPPNTEAFF	TGTGCCAGCAGCCCTCCGAACACTGAAGCTTTCTTT